This TCR beta chain was identified during a study of T cell clonality in common variable immunodeficiency. The CDR3 has 13 residues. The germline V gene encodes CDR1 SEHNR and CDR2 FQNEAQ (reference sequence). V was pared by 10 bases and J by 8 bases, with 17 bases between. Using immunoSEQ multiplex PCR, the repertoire was profiled, and TCRdb retains in-frame clones only, with some absent. The sample holds about 8,000 clones, and no clone turns up only once. Overall study results and limits: Reportedly, TCR beta sequences from common variable immunodeficiency showed fewer deletions and N-nucleotide insertions.

As to this clone: Antigen unknown. The read halts 3 residues ahead of the CDR3 end, with the missing end drawn from the germline J gene.

The sequence was collected from a human donor with common variable immunodeficiency. The V and J genes are TRBV7-9 and TRBJ1-4, with D perhaps matching TRBD1 (6 bases). The sequencing sample was made of peripheral blood mononuclear cells. CDR3 in amino acids: CATQKQGKEKLFF. The DNA read from the CDR3 is TGTGCCACCCAAAAACAGGGCAAGGAAAAA.